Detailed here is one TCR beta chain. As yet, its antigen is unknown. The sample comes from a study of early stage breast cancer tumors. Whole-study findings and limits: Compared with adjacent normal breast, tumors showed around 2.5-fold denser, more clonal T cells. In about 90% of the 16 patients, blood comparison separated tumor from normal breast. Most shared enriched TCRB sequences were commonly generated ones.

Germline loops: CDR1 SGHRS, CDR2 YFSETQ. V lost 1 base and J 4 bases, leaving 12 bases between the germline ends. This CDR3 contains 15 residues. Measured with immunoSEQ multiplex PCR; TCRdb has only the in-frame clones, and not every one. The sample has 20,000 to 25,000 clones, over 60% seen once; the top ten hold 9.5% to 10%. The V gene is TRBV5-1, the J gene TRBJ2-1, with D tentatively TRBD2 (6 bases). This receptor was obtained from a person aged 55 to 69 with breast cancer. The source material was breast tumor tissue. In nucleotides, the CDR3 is TGCGCCAGCAGCTTGTCAGGAGGGCTTTACAATGAGCAGTTCTTC. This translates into CASSLSGGLYNEQFF.